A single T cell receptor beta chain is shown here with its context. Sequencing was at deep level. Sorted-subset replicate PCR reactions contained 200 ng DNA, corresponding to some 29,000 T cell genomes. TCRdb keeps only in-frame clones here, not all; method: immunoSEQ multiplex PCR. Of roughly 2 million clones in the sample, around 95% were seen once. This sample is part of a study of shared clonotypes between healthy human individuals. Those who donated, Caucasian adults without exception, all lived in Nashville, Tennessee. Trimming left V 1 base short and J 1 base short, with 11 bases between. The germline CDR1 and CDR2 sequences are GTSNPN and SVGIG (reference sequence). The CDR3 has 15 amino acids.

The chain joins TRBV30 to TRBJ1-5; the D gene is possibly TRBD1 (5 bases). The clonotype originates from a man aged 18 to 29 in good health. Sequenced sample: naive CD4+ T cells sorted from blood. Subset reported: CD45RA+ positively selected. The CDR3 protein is CAWSAGTASNQPQHF. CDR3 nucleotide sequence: TGTGCCTGGAGTGCTGGGACGGCGAGCAATCAGCCCCAGCATTTT. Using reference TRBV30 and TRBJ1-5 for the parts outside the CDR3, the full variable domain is SQTIHQWPATLVQPVGSPLSLECTVEGTSNPNLYWYRQAAGRGLQLLFYSVGIGQISSEVPQNLSASRPQDRQFILSSKKLLLSDSGFYLCAWSAGTASNQPQHFGDGTRLSIL.